What follows describes a single T cell receptor beta chain. The antigen is undetermined. The sample comes from a study of T cell clonotyping in hematopoietic cell transplantation. Germline CDR1 SQVTM, CDR2 ANQGSEA. Trimming pared 7 bases from V and 5 bases from J, leaving 9 bases between. The CDR3 loop spans 12 amino acids. Findings and caveats of the study: At the given depth, recipient repertoires were over 95% de novo clonotypes.

Some clones are missing from TCRdb's copy, which holds only in-frame ones; the method was immunoSEQ multiplex PCR. The sample carries some 30,000 clones, 90% to 96% recorded once. The sequence derives from a man aged 45 to 65 in good health. Some clones in this sample may be carry-over from other donors' samples. The sample comprised peripheral blood mononuclear cells. The J gene is TRBJ2-6, the V gene TRBV29-1; the D gene could be TRBD1 or TRBD2 (6 bases each). DNA for the CDR3: TGCAGCGGGGGGGACAGGGCCAACGTCCTGACTTTC. Amino acids: CSGGDRANVLTF.